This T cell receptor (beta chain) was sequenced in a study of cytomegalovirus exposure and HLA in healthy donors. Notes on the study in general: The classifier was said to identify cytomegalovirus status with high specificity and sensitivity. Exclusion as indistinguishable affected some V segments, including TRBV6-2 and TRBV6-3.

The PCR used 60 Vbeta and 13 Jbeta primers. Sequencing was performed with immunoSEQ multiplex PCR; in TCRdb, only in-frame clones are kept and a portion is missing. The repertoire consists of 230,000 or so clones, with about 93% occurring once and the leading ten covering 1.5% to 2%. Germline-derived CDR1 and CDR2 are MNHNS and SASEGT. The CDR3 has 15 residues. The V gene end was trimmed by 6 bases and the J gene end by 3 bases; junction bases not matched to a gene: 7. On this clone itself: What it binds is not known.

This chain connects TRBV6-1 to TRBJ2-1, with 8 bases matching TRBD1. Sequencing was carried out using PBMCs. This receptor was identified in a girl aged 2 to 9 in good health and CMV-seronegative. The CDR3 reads CASSPRQGSYNEQFF. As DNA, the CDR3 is TGTGCCAGCAGCCCCCGACAGGGGAGCTACAATGAGCAGTTCTTC.